The 5 T cell receptor beta chains reported below all come from one sample, sequenced in a study of identical twins. TCRdb reanalysed the 5' RACE reads using MiXCR and keeps one entry per CDR3 protein. The repertoire holds approximately 600,000 distinct CDR3 sequences, with under 8.5% as singletons. The same data also went into a second study, on yellow fever vaccine responses in identical twins.

Sequenced sample: PBMCs. The receptors here all came from a woman aged 18 to 35 in good health.

This clonotype was picked up a small number of times. The V call is TRBV12-3 or TRBV12-4, the J call TRBJ2-1; D possibly corresponds to TRBD2 (5 bases). This CDR3 has 15 residues. The ends were cut back, 7 bases at V and 5 bases at J, with 18 bases in the middle. The CDR3 DNA reads TGTGCCAGCAACCTCAATGGAGGCAGAAACAATGAGCAGTTCTTC. Translation: CASNLNGGRNNEQFF.

The J gene is TRBJ1-2, the V gene TRBV28, with D unclear. The CDR3 covers 14 residues. Trimming removed 1 base at V and 6 bases at J, with 12 bases between. Per the germline V gene, CDR1 is MDHEN and CDR2 is SYDVKM. The CDR3 nucleotides are TGTGCCAGCAGTTTATCCGGGCCCCGGGATGGCTACACCTTC. This codes for CASSLSGPRDGYTF.

There are many counts of this clonotype. The DNA of the CDR3 is TGTGCCAGCACTGGGACTAGCGCTCCCAATGAGCAGTTCTTC. Protein: CASTGTSAPNEQFF. This sequence joins TRBV2 and TRBJ2-1; 10 bases map to TRBD2. The V gene end was trimmed by 7 bases and the J gene end by 6 bases; junction bases not matched to a gene: 6. The CDR3 runs 14 residues. Per germline, CDR1 SNHLY and CDR2 FYNNEI.

The CDR3 nucleotides are TGTGCCAGTGGGGTCGGGGAGACCCAGTACTTC. This translates into CASGVGETQYF. The chain has TRBV19 and TRBJ2-5; no reliable D call. V lost 8 bases to trimming and J lost 5 bases, with 9 bases between them. Germline V gene sequence: CDR1 LNHDA, CDR2 SQIVND (reference sequence). CDR3 length: 11 amino acids.

This clonotype has ten or more counts. The chain employs TRBV4-1 and TRBJ2-3; D unclear. CDR3 size: 15 residues. Germline CDR1 reads MGHRA; CDR2 reads YSYEKL. V lost 1 base, J lost 5 bases, and 13 bases lay in between. Here the CDR3 reads CASSQVSHGLDTQYF. DNA of the CDR3: TGCGCCAGCAGCCAAGTCAGCCATGGGCTAGATACGCAGTATTTT.